The 19 T cell receptor beta chains below were found in one sample sequenced in a study of blood T cells in healthy people across ages. Alongside a J-beta primer mix, a sample-barcoded 5' primer served in a second PCR lasting about 6 to 11 cycles. A single record per CDR3 protein comes from TCRdb applying MiXCR to the 5' RACE reads. The sample contains 1.5 million to 2 million distinct CDR3 sequences, roughly 52% of which appear only once. Sequencing was performed on blood. Receptors were obtained from a woman aged 40 to 50 in good health.

This clonotype has a handful of counts. The rearrangement uses TRBV29-1 and TRBJ1-1, with 8 positions matching TRBD1. V shed 1 base, J shed 1 base, and the junction held 5 bases outside the gene matches. From germline, CDR1 is SQVTM and CDR2 ANQGSEA. This CDR3 is built from 15 residues. The CDR3 nucleotides are TGCAGCGTTGAAGTGCCCGGACAGGGGAACACTGAAGCTTTCTTT. Protein sequence: CSVEVPGQGNTEAFF.

The V call is TRBV4-1, the J call TRBJ2-1; D is unclear. V lost 3 bases and J lost 0, with 21 bases in between. Germline CDR1 and CDR2: MGHRA and YSYEKL. The CDR3 contains 19 residues. The CDR3 nucleotides read TGCGCCAGCAGCCAGCTAAATGGAGCTTTCGGAAGCTCCTACAATGAGCAGTTCTTC. It is translated as CASSQLNGAFGSSYNEQFF.

This rearrangement joins TRBV6-6 to TRBJ1-5; no reliable D call. The V gene lost 7 bases and the J gene lost 1 base, with 17 bases spanning the gap. The germline CDR1 and CDR2 sequences are MNHNY and SVGAGI (reference sequence). This CDR3 contains 16 residues. CDR3 in amino acids: CASTPRLQTSNQPQHF. CDR3 in DNA: TGTGCCAGCACCCCTAGGCTCCAGACCAGCAATCAGCCCCAGCATTTT.

This clonotype was found many times. Its ends do not fully match the called genes, so a read error is possible. The V call is TRBV5-1, the J call TRBJ2-5; TRBD1 is a possible D gene (6 bases). The CDR3 is made up of 14 amino acids. Germline V lookup: CDR1 SGHRS, CDR2 YFSETQ. The chain's CDR3 is CASSSGTFQETQYF. In DNA, the CDR3 is TGTGCCAGCAGCTCCGGGACATTTCAAGAGACCCAGTACTTC.

This clonotype was observed a handful of times. This chain links TRBV20-1 with TRBJ2-5, with 8 positions matching TRBD1. The CDR3 contains 15 residues. Germline assignment: CDR1 DFQATT and CDR2 SNEGSKA (reference sequence). V lost 4 bases, J lost 5 bases, and 12 bases stayed unmatched. The CDR3, as DNA: TGCAGTGCTAAAAGAGGGGCAGGGGGCATGGAGACCCAGTACTTC. This translates into CSAKRGAGGMETQYF.

Details on this clonotype: One end of the junction varies from germline; a read error may be responsible. The genes are TRBV20-1 and TRBJ2-3; possibly TRBD2 for D (5 bases). The CDR3 contains 13 residues. The germline V gene has CDR1 DFQATT and CDR2 SNEGSKA (reference sequence). DNA of the CDR3: TGCAGTGCTAGACCGGACTTTACAGAGACGCAGTATTTT. Amino acids: CSARPDFTETQYF.

The rearrangement uses TRBV20-1 and TRBJ2-3; tentative D call: TRBD1 (5 bases). Germline V lookup: CDR1 DFQATT, CDR2 SNEGSKA (reference sequence). Trimming shortened V by 3 bases and J by 1 base, and 14 bases separated the two germline ends. The CDR3 length is 15 residues. CDR3 sequence (DNA): TGCAGTGCTAGCGATGCTAGGGGTCGCACAGATACGCAGTATTTT. As protein: CSASDARGRTDTQYF.

The V call is TRBV7-2, the J call TRBJ2-6, with 9 bases aligning to TRBD1. Trimming removed 5 bases from V and 1 base from J; junction bases left unmatched: 12. Germline-derived CDR1 and CDR2 are SGHTA and FQGNSA. The length of the CDR3 is 19 residues. This CDR3 is CASSPRLGTGRSGANVLTF. In DNA form, the CDR3 reads TGTGCCAGCAGCCCCAGACTCGGGACAGGGAGGTCTGGGGCCAACGTCCTGACTTTC. Drawing the rest from reference TRBV7-2 and TRBJ2-6, the complete variable domain is GAGVSQSPSNKVTEKGKDVELRCDPISGHTALYWYRQSLGQGLEFLIYFQGNSAPDKSGLPSDRFSAERTGGSVSTLTIQRTQQEDSAVYLCASSPRLGTGRSGANVLTFGAGSRLTVL.

DNA for the CDR3: TGTGCCAGCAGTGACGGGTCAGGGGGCACAGATACGCAGTATTTT. Protein product: CASSDGSGGTDTQYF. This chain joins TRBV6-4 and TRBJ2-3; TRBD1 is a possible D gene (6 bases). The V end lost 2 bases, the J end lost 1 base, and 10 bases lay between the germline ends. CDR1 and CDR2 (germline): MRHNA, SNTAGT. This CDR3 comprises 15 residues.

The genes are TRBV20-1 and TRBJ1-1; D is ambiguous. The V and J ends lost 6 bases and 1 base respectively, with 12 bases between them. Germline values: CDR1 DFQATT, CDR2 SNEGSKA (reference sequence). The CDR3 contains 13 residues. The CDR3 DNA reads as TGCAGTGCCGCGGAAATAACGAACACTGAAGCTTTCTTT. This encodes CSAAEITNTEAFF.

The genes are TRBV25-1 and TRBJ2-5; D ambiguous. The CDR3 spans 15 residues. Trimming stripped 5 bases from V and 2 bases from J, with 15 bases between. Germline CDR1 and CDR2: MGHDK and SYGVNS. This CDR3 is CASSLFWRGQETQYF. The CDR3 DNA sequence: TGTGCCAGCAGTTTATTCTGGCGAGGACAAGAGACCCAGTACTTC.

The chain recombines TRBV4-3 with TRBJ1-4, with a weak D call TRBD1 (5 bases). Trimming shortened V by 0 bases and J by 7 bases, and 15 bases separated the two germline ends. Germline V CDR1 and CDR2: LGHNA, YSLEER. The CDR3 length is 16 residues. CDR3 residues: CASSQDRSRVGEKLFF. The CDR3 coding sequence is TGCGCCAGCAGCCAAGACCGAAGCAGGGTGGGTGAAAAACTGTTTTTT.

This clonotype turned up a few times. The chain carries TRBV5-6 and TRBJ2-3; D is perhaps TRBD1 (5 bases). Germline values: CDR1 SGHDT, CDR2 YYEEEE. V lost 4 bases, J lost 2 bases, and 17 bases lay in between. CDR3 length: 16 amino acids. The CDR3, as DNA: TGTGCCAGCAGCCCGGCAAGGGGATCCTCCACAGATACGCAGTATTTT. Translating gives CASSPARGSSTDTQYF.

The chain recombines TRBV28 with TRBJ2-5, with 7 nucleotides matching TRBD2. With 1 base clipped from V and 2 bases from J, the junction kept 10 bases outside the gene matches. This CDR3 contains 17 residues. Per germline, CDR1 MDHEN and CDR2 SYDVKM. The DNA of the CDR3 is TGTGCCAGCAGTTTATTTAGGCGGGGGATCTTTCAAGAGACCCAGTACTTC. The encoded protein is CASSLFRRGIFQETQYF.

The V gene is TRBV7-8, the J gene TRBJ2-1, with 9 bases identical to TRBD1. Germline assignment: CDR1 SGHVS and CDR2 FQNEAQ. CDR3 size: 16 residues. V was pared by 5 bases and J by 1 base, with 6 bases of the junction left unmatched. The CDR3 region has the DNA TGTGCCAGCAGCAATAACGACAGGGGGTCCTACAATGAGCAGTTCTTC. Translation: CASSNNDRGSYNEQFF.

This chain uses TRBV10-3 with TRBJ2-5; 7 nucleotides line up with TRBD2. Trimming took 3 bases from V and 5 from J; bases not matched to a gene: 21. The CDR3 runs 19 residues. Germline CDR1 and CDR2: ENHRY and SYGVKD. CDR3: CAISDSYRGTKFGHETQYF. The CDR3 DNA follows: TGTGCCATCAGTGACTCTTACCGTGGGACTAAATTTGGCCATGAGACCCAGTACTTC.

There are a few counts of this clonotype. The chain recombines TRBV13 with TRBJ2-3; 9 bases match TRBD2. J gave up 5 bases and V 5 bases, and 5 bases lay outside the gene matches. The CDR3 is 14 amino acids. CDR1 is PRHDT, CDR2 FYEKMQ, per germline (reference sequence). The CDR3 protein is CASSPGRGGDTQYF. The CDR3 DNA follows: TGTGCCAGCAGCCCAGGGCGGGGGGGAGATACGCAGTATTTT.

The V call is TRBV6-1, the J call TRBJ2-7; D ambiguous. The germline V and J ends were trimmed by 0 bases and 3 bases, with 12 bases remaining between them. Germline-derived CDR1 and CDR2 are MNHNS and SASEGT. The CDR3 consists of 15 residues. The CDR3 loop reads CASSEAPYPLYEQYF. The CDR3 DNA is TGTGCCAGCAGTGAAGCCCCCTACCCCCTCTACGAGCAGTACTTC.

The rearrangement joins TRBV20-1 to TRBJ2-7; D unresolved. The CDR3 has 11 residues. The germline gives CDR1 DFQATT, CDR2 SNEGSKA (reference sequence). This CDR3 reads CSAASSLEQYF. CDR3 DNA: TGCAGCGCCGCATCGTCGCTCGAGCAGTACTTC.